The sequence of this T cell receptor (beta chain) was determined in a study of T cells in Graves' hyperthyroidism and ophthalmopathy. Study-wide points: Most clonotypes expanded in thyroid above 0.001 were likewise present in blood.

On this clonotype: Its antigen remains unidentified.

This CDR3 region has 18 residues. V lost 5 bases to trimming and J lost 4 bases; unmatched junction nucleotides: 13. Patients having uncontrolled infection, another autoimmune disease, pregnancy or lactation were not included. The diagnostic basis comprised clinical symptoms, serum thyroxine and TRAb, thyroid ultrasound and orbital computed tomography. Approximately 10 ml of fresh peripheral blood supplied the PBMCs. The TCR beta CDR3 regions underwent amplification using RNA transcripts as the source. A first-round RT-PCR of the TCR CDR3 used the HTBI primer set. MiXCR, run by TCRdb on the multiplex PCR reads, gives a single entry per CDR3 protein. This sample has nearly 250,000 distinct CDR3 sequences; about a sixth occur once, and the top ten carry 25% to 30%.

Sequenced sample: blood. J is TRBJ2-3 and V is TRBV12-3 or TRBV12-4; 12 bases match TRBD2. This sequence originates from a woman aged 18 to 35 with Graves' ophthalmopathy. Written as DNA, the CDR3 is TGTGCCAGCAGTGACGACCCGGGACTAGCGGGTTTCCCAGATACGCAGTATTTT. It specifies CASSDDPGLAGFPDTQYF.